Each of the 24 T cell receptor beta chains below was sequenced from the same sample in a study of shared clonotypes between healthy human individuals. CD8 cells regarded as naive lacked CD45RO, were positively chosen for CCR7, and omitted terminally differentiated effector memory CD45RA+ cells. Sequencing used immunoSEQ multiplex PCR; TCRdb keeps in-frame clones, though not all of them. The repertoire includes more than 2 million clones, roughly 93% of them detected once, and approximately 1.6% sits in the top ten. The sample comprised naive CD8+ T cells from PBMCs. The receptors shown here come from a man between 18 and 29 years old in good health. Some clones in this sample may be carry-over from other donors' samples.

For the CDR3, the DNA is TGTGCCAGCACCCAATGGGGGACAGGGGCCTACGAGCAGTACTTC. Protein product: CASTQWGTGAYEQYF. This chain joins TRBV6-1 and TRBJ2-7; 10 bases match TRBD1. Unmatched junction bases numbered 8, after V lost 7 bases and J lost 2 bases. CDR1 and CDR2 (germline): MNHNS, SASEGT. The CDR3 extends over 15 amino acids.

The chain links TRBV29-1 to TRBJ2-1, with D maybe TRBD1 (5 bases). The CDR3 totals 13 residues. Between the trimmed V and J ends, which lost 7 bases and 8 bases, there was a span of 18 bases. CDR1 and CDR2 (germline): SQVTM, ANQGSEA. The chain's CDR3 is CSGKVGLQDEQFF. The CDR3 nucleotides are TGCAGCGGAAAAGTGGGGCTACAAGATGAGCAGTTCTTC.

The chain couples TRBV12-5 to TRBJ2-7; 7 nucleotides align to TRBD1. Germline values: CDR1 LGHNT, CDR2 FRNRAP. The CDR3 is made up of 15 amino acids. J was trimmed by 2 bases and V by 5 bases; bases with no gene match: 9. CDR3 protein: CASGPGTGAAYEQYF. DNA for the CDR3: TGTGCTAGTGGTCCGGGAACAGGGGCCGCCTACGAGCAGTACTTC.

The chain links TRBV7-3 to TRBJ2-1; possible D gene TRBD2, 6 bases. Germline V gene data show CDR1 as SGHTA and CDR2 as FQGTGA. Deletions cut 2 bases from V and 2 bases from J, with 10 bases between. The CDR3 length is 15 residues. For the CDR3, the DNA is TGTGCCAGCAGCTTAGGCGGGGTTACCTACAATGAGCAGTTCTTC. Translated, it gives CASSLGGVTYNEQFF.

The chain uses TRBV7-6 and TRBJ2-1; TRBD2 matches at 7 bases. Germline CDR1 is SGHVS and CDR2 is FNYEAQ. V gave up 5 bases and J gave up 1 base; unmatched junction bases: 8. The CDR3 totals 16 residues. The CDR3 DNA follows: TGTGCCAGCAGCCCCTCAGCGGGGCTTTCCTACAATGAGCAGTTCTTC. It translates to CASSPSAGLSYNEQFF.

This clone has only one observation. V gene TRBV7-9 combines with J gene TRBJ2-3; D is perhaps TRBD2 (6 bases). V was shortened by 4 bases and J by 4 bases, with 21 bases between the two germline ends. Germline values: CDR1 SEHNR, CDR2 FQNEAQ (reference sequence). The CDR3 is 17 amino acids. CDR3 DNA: TGTGCCAGCAGCTCCCATCCTAGCGACCAGGAGTCAGATACGCAGTATTTT. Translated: CASSSHPSDQESDTQYF.

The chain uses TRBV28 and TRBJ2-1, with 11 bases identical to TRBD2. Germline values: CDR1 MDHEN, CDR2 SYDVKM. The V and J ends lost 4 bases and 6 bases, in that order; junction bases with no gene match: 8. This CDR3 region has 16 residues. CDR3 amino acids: CASSSATSGRPNEQFF. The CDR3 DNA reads TGTGCCAGCAGTTCCGCAACTAGCGGGAGACCCAATGAGCAGTTCTTC. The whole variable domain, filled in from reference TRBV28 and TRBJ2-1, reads DVKVTQSSRYLVKRTGEKVFLECVQDMDHENMFWYRQDPGLGLRLIYFSYDVKMKEKGDIPEGYSVSREKKERFSLILESASTNQTSMYLCASSSATSGRPNEQFFGPGTRLTVL.

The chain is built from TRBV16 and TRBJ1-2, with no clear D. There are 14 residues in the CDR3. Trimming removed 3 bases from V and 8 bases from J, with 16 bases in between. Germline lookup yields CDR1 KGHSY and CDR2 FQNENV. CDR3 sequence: CASSHLSQVEGYTF. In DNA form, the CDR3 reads TGTGCCAGCAGCCACCTGTCCCAGGTTGAGGGCTACACCTTC.

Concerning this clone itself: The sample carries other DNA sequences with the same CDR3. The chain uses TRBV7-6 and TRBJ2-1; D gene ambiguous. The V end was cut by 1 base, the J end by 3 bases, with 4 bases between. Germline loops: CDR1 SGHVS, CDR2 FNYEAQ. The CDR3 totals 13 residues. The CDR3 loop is CASSLGSYNEQFF. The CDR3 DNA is TGTGCCAGCAGCTTAGGCAGCTACAATGAGCAGTTCTTC.

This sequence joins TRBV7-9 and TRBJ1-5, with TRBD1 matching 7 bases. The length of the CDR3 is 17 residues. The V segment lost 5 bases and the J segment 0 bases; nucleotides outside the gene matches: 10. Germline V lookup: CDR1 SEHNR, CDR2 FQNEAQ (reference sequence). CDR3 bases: TGTGCCAGCAGCAAAACAGCGACAGGGAATAGCAATCAGCCCCAGCATTTT. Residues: CASSKTATGNSNQPQHF.

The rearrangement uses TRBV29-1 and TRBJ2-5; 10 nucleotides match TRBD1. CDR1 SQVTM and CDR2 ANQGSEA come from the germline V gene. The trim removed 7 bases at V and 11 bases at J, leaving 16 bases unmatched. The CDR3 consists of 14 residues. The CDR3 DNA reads TGCAGCGCCGGTCAACCGGGACAGGGGTGGGAGCAGTACTTC. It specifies CSAGQPGQGWEQYF.

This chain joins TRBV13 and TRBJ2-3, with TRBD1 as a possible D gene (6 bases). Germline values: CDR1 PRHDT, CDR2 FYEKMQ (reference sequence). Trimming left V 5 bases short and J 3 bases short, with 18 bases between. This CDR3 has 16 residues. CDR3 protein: CASSGVQGKGTDTQYF. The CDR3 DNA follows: TGTGCCAGCAGCGGGGTTCAGGGGAAAGGGACAGATACGCAGTATTTT.

CDR3 bases: TGTGCCAGCAGTAGGACAGGGTATGAGAACGGCTACACCTTC. Translation: CASSRTGYENGYTF. The chain employs TRBV6-4 and TRBJ1-2; TRBD1 agrees at 8 bases. The germline CDR1 and CDR2 sequences are MRHNA and SNTAGT. V gave up 5 bases and J gave up 8 bases; unmatched junction bases: 10. The CDR3 consists of 14 residues.

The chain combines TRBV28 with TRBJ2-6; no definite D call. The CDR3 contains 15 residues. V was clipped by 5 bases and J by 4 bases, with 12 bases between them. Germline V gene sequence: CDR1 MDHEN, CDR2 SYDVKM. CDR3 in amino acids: CASSIRRSGANVLTF. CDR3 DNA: TGTGCCAGCAGTATCCGGCGTTCGGGGGCCAACGTCCTGACTTTC.

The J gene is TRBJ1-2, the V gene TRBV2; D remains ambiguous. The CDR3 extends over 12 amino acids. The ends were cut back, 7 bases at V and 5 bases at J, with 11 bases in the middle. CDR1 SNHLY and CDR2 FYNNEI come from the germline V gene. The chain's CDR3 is CASNPWEYGYTF. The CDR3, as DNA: TGTGCCAGCAACCCCTGGGAGTATGGCTACACCTTC.

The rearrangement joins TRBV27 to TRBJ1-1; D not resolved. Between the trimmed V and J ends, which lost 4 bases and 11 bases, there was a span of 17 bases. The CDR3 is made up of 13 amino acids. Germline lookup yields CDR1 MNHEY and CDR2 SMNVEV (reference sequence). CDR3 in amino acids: CASSWGTRDSAFF. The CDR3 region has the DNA TGTGCCAGCAGTTGGGGAACACGGGATTCCGCTTTCTTT.

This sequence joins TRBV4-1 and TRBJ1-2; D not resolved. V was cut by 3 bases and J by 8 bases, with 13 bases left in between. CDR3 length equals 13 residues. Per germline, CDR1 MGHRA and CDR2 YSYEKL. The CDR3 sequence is CASSQGTVGGYTF. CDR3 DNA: TGCGCCAGCAGCCAGGGTACAGTTGGGGGCTACACCTTC.

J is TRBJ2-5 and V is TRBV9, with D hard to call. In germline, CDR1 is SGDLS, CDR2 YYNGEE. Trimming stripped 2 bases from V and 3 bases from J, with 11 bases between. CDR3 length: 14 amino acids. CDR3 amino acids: CASSVGWKEETQYF. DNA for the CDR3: TGTGCCAGCAGCGTCGGCTGGAAAGAAGAGACCCAGTACTTC. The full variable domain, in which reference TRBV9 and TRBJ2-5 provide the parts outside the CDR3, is DSGVTQTPKHLITATGQRVTLRCSPRSGDLSVYWYQQSLDQGLQFLIQYYNGEERAKGNILERFSAQQFPDLHSELNLSSLELGDSALYFCASSVGWKEETQYFGPGTRLLVL.

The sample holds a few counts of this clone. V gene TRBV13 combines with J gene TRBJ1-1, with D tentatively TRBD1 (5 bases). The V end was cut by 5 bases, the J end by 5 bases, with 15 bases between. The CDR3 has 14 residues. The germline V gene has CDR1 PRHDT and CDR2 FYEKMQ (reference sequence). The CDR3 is CASSPARTQTEAFF. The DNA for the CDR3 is TGTGCCAGCAGCCCTGCGCGGACACAGACTGAAGCTTTCTTT.

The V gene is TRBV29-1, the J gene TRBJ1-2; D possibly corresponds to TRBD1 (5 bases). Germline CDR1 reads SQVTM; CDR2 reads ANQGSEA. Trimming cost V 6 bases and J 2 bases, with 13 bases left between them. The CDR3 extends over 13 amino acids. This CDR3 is CSVRGRVNYGYTF. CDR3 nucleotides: TGCAGCGTGCGGGGCAGGGTAAACTATGGCTACACCTTC.

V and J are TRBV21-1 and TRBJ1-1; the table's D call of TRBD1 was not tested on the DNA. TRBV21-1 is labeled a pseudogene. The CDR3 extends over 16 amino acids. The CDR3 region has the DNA TGTGCCAGCCACCGCCTAGGGGGCGAGGTGGCCACTGAAGCTTTCTTT. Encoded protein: CASHRLGGEVATEAFF.

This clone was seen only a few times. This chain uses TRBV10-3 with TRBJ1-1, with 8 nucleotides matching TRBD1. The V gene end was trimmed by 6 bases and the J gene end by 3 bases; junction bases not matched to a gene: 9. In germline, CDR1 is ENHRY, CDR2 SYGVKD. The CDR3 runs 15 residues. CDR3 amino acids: CAIRTTRGRDTEAFF. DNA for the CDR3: TGTGCCATCAGAACAACCAGGGGGCGGGACACTGAAGCTTTCTTT.

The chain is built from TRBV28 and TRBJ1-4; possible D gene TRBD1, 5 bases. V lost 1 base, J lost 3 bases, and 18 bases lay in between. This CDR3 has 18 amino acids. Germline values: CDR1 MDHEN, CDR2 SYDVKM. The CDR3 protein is CASSLSLRRLGANEKLFF. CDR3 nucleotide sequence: TGTGCCAGCAGTTTATCCCTAAGACGGCTGGGGGCTAATGAAAAACTGTTTTTT. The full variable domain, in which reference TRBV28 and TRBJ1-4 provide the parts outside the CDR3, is DVKVTQSSRYLVKRTGEKVFLECVQDMDHENMFWYRQDPGLGLRLIYFSYDVKMKEKGDIPEGYSVSREKKERFSLILESASTNQTSMYLCASSLSLRRLGANEKLFFGSGTQLSVL.

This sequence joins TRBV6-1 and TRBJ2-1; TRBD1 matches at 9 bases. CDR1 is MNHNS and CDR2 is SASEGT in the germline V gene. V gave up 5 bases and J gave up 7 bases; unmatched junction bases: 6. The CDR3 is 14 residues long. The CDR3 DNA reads TGTGCCAGCAGTCCTTGGACAGGGGATAATGAGCAGTTCTTC. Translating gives CASSPWTGDNEQFF.